This TCR beta chain appears in the sequencing data of a study of blood T cell repertoires in COVID-19. Produced via immunoSEQ multiplex PCR; TCRdb's table is partial and in-frame only. The sample contains about 250,000 clones, about 88% of which appear only once. Germline V gene sequence: CDR1 SGDLS, CDR2 YYNGEE. CDR3 length: 15 residues. The V gene end was trimmed by 3 bases and the J gene end by 2 bases; junction bases not matched to a gene: 8. This clone was detected ten times or more. The TCR sequence derives from a woman aged 40 to 55 who had recovered from COVID-19. The genes are TRBV9 and TRBJ2-7; 7 bases are a match to TRBD1. Sequences were obtained from peripheral blood. In nucleotides, the CDR3 is TGTGCCAGCAGCGCCTCAGGGGGTGCCGCCTACGAGCAGTACTTC. It yields the protein CASSASGGAAYEQYF.